This T cell receptor (beta chain) was identified during a study of identical twins' blood T cells (dated by TCRdb to the early 2010s). Background on the whole study: The approximately 12 libraries, six for the alpha chain and six for the beta chain, together yielded 45 million to 50 million Illumina reads. Using next-generation sequencing, the study compared the TCR alpha and beta chain repertoires of three pairs of monozygous twins to assess how genetics influences repertoire formation.

The research as a whole found: Twin pairs were reported to be markedly more alike in V gene usage than unrelated donors were, even when looking at non-selected out-of-frame TCRbeta clonotypes. Looking at the most abundant TCRbeta clonotypes, every donor had more CDR3 sequences in common with her twin than with unrelated donors. The number of shared CDR3 clonotypes between two donors was mainly determined by the product of their cloneset sizes, and twins did not clearly deviate from this trend. Because the twins were raised together, environmental influences could not be ruled out as an explanation for the similarity between twins. The proposed role of the TCRalpha J segment in MHC recognition during thymic selection was stated to require validation by independent studies.

Six healthy women forming three monozygous twin pairs were used as donors. Each of the three twin pairs had been raised together, and the twins in each pair were thought likely to have encountered the same infectious agents and vaccines. TCR cDNA libraries were prepared from RNA that had been isolated from peripheral blood mononuclear cells. At least ten counts were recorded for this clonotype. Its specific antigen is unknown. No qualities accompany the bases; no much larger clone lies one base away. Here V drops 6 bases and J drops 1 base, and the junction holds 3 bases not matched to any gene. Taken from cysteine to phenylalanine, the CDR3 has 14 residues. Only the CDR3 DNA is retained, 42 bases long and in frame from the first base. To prepare the library, 5' RACE was applied. Sequenced using an Illumina Genome Analyzer IIx. RNA-based TCR cDNA libraries were prepared by a previously described protocol with several modifications. To prevent cross-contamination, sample-specific barcodes were introduced on both ends of each TCR cDNA library during cDNA synthesis and amplification. Per the source publication's procedure: Each individual had between about 90,000 and nearly 550,000 identified clonotypes, and each library contained about 2.2 to 4 million CDR3-containing reads. After reads with improper barcode index combinations were thrown out, a cloneset for each library was built using the MiTCR software. While assembling CDR3 clonotypes, MiTCR filtered or rescued low-quality reads and corrected PCR and sequencing errors. Artificial out-of-frame clonotypes were removed by being mapped to in-frame sequences, with one indel in the CDR3 allowed. V and J gene usage similarity between donors was measured as Jensen-Shannon divergence divided by mean entropy. TCRdb took the public reads, trimmed them with fastp at Q25, ran MiXCR for clone calling and kept in-frame beta chains. Under each unique CDR3 protein, matching rows form one entry showing the most common genes and DNA. In this record, the V and J calls reflect TCRdb's handling and not the investigators' own analysis. The sample table shows fewer than 450,000 distinct CDR3 sequences, and approximately 30% are seen once. The ten largest clonotypes hold 5.5% to 7% of the sample.

This receptor was identified in a woman between 18 and 50 years old in good health. The sequence links TRBV12-3 or TRBV12-4 to TRBJ1-5; 7 nucleotides in the junction match TRBD1. What was sequenced was PBMCs. The bases read TGTGCCAGCAGCTTGACAGGGAGCAATCAGCCCCAGCATTTT. Its amino acids are CASSLTGSNQPQHF.